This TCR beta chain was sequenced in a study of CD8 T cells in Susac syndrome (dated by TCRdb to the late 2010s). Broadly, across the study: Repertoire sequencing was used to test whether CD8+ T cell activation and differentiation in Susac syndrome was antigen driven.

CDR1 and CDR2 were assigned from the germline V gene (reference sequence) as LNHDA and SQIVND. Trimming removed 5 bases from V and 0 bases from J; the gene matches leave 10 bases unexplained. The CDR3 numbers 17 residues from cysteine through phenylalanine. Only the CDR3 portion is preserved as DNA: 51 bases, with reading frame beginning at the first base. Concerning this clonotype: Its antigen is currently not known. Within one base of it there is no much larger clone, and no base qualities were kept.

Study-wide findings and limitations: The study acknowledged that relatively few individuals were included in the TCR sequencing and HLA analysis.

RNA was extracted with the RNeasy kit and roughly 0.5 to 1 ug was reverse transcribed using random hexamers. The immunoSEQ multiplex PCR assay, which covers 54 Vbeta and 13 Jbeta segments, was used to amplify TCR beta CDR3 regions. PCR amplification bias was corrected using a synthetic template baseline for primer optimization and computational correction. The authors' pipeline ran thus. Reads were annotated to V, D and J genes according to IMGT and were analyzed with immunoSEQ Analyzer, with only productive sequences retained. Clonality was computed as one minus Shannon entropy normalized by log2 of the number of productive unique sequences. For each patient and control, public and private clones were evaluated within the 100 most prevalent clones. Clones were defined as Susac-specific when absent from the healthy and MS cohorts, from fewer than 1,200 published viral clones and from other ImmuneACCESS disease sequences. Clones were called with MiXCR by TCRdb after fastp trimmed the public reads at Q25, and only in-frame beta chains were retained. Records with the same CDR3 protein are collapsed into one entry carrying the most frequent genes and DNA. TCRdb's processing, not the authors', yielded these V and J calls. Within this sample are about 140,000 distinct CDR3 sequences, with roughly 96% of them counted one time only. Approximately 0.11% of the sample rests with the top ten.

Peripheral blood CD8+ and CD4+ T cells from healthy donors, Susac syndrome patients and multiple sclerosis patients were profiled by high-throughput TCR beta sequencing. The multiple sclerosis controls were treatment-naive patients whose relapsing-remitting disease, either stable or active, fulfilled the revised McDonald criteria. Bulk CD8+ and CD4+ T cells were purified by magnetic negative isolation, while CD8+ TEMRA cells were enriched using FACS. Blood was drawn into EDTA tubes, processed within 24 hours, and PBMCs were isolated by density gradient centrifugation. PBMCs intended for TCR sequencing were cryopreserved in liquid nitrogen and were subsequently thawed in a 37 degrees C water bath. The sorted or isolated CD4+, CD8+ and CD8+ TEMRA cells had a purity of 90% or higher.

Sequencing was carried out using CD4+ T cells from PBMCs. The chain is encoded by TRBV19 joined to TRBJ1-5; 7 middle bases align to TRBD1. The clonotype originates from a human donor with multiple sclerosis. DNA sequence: TGTGCCAGTAGTTTTACCGGGACAGCCCTTAGCAATCAGCCCCAGCATTTT. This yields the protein CASSFTGTALSNQPQHF.